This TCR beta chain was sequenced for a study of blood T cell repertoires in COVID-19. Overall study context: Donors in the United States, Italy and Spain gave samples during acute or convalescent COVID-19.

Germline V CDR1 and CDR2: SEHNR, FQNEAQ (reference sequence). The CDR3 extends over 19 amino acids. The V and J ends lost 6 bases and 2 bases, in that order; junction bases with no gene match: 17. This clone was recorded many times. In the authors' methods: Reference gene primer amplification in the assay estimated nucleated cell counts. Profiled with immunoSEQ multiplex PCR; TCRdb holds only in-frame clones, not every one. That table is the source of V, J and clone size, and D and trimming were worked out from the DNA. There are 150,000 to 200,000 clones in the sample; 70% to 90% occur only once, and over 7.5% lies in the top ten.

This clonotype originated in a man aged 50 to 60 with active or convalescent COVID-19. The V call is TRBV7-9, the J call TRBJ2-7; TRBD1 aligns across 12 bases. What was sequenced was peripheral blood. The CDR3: CASRPQPGQGARSAYEQYF. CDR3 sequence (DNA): TGTGCCAGCAGACCGCAACCGGGACAGGGGGCGCGGAGTGCCTACGAGCAGTACTTC.